The entry below gives a single T cell receptor beta chain sequence along with its context. The authors ran a second PCR of roughly 6 to 11 cycles using a sample-barcoded 5' primer and a J-beta primer mix. The authors tagged each cDNA molecule using a template-switch adaptor with 12 random nucleotides. A minimum of 3 million CDR3-containing paired-end reads was obtained for each sample. Each CDR3 protein is one row after TCRdb ran MiXCR on the 5' RACE reads. The table shows approximately 2,000,000 distinct CDR3 sequences, with approximately 39% occurring only once. The data stem from a study of blood T cells in healthy people across ages. The CDR3 loop spans 15 amino acids. Looked up from germline, CDR1 is SQVTM and CDR2 is ANQGSEA. The germline V and J ends were trimmed by 2 bases and 3 bases, with 17 bases remaining between them.

This TCR came from a human donor in good health. The genes are TRBV29-1 and TRBJ2-7, with TRBD1 as a possible D gene (6 bases). Sequencing used blood. CDR3: CSVEFGTNNNYEQYF. The CDR3 nucleotides are TGCAGCGTTGAATTCGGGACAAATAACAACTACGAGCAGTACTTC.